A single sample is the source of the 31 T cell receptor beta chains below, sequenced in a study of blood T cell repertoires in COVID-19. This table comes from immunoSEQ multiplex PCR, and its TCRdb copy is limited to in-frame clones, with some not included. The table records around 300,000 clones, about 87% of them present only once. Sample: PBMCs or T cells enriched from blood (not recorded which). The receptor source for this set is a man aged 25-45 years who had recovered from COVID-19.

The chain uses TRBV5-1 and TRBJ2-7; no clear D gene. Germline values: CDR1 SGHRS, CDR2 YFSETQ. There are 13 residues in the CDR3. Trimming shortened V by 0 bases and J by 1 base, and 5 bases separated the two germline ends. CDR3 in amino acids: CASSLVRSYEQYF. The CDR3 nucleotides read TGCGCCAGCAGCTTGGTACGGTCCTACGAGCAGTACTTC.

This chain joins TRBV7-9 and TRBJ1-5; D perhaps matches TRBD1 (5 bases). The CDR3 is made up of 15 amino acids. V was trimmed by 5 bases and J by 5 bases, leaving 16 bases between them. Germline V gene lookup returns CDR1 SEHNR and CDR2 FQNEAQ (reference sequence). The CDR3 sequence: CASSPTDGGHQPQHF. CDR3 nucleotides: TGTGCCAGCAGCCCGACAGACGGTGGCCATCAGCCCCAGCATTTT.

This chain links TRBV5-1 with TRBJ1-2, with 7 nucleotides matching TRBD1. Per the germline V gene, CDR1 is SGHRS and CDR2 is YFSETQ. The CDR3 extends over 15 amino acids. J lost 3 bases, V lost 4 bases, and 9 bases had no gene match. The CDR3 coding sequence is TGCGCCAGCAGCGCCGACGGGACAGTCTACTATGGCTACACCTTC. Protein: CASSADGTVYYGYTF. Looking up the rest from reference TRBV5-1 and TRBJ1-2 gives the full variable domain: KAGVTQTPRYLIKTRGQQVTLSCSPISGHRSVSWYQQTPGQGLQFLFEYFSETQRNKGNFPGRFSGRQFSNSRSEMNVSTLELGDSALYLCASSADGTVYYGYTFGSGTRLTVV.

This clone was seen a single time. The rearrangement uses TRBV7-6 and TRBJ1-3, with 7 nucleotides matching TRBD1. J gave up 3 bases and V 1 base, and 6 bases lay outside the gene matches. The CDR3 consists of 16 residues. Per germline, CDR1 SGHVS and CDR2 FNYEAQ. CDR3 amino acids: CASSLEGASSGNTIYF. CDR3 nucleotide sequence: TGTGCCAGCAGCTTAGAGGGGGCTAGCAGTGGAAACACCATATATTTT.

V is TRBV6-5 and J is TRBJ1-5; TRBD1 is a possible D gene (5 bases). CDR1 is MNHEY and CDR2 is SVGAGI in the germline V gene. This CDR3 has 14 amino acids. Trimming shortened V by 4 bases and J by 3 bases, and 10 bases separated the two germline ends. As DNA, the CDR3 is TGTGCCAGCAGTTCCCGACAGTCCAATCAGCCCCAGCATTTT. Its translation: CASSSRQSNQPQHF.

CDR3 loop: CASSLEQGGNYGYTF. In nucleotides, the CDR3 is TGCGCCAGCAGCTTGGAGCAAGGGGGTAACTATGGCTACACCTTC. This chain links TRBV5-1 with TRBJ1-2; TRBD1 might be the D (6 bases). Trimming took 0 bases from V and 1 from J, leaving 10 bases between them. The germline V gene encodes CDR1 SGHRS and CDR2 YFSETQ. CDR3 size: 15 residues.

This clone was seen a few times. This chain uses TRBV5-4 with TRBJ2-5; 12 bases are shared with TRBD2. The CDR3 extends over 18 amino acids. Losses at the gene ends were 5 bases for V and 1 base for J; bases not matched to a gene: 12. CDR1 SGHNT and CDR2 YYREEE come from the germline V gene (reference sequence). CDR3 coding DNA: TGTGCCAGCAGGCGCGGGACTAGCGGGTGGGGAGGCCAAGAGACCCAGTACTTC. It translates to CASRRGTSGWGGQETQYF.

Many counts were recorded for this clone. The rearrangement links TRBV27 to TRBJ1-6; 7 nucleotides agree with TRBD1. The CDR3 has 14 amino acids. CDR1 is MNHEY and CDR2 is SMNVEV in the germline V gene (reference sequence). V was clipped by 7 bases and J by 6 bases; unmatched bases: 6. The CDR3 is CASNRQGPNSPLHF. CDR3 coding DNA: TGTGCCAGCAACCGACAGGGACCTAATTCACCCCTCCACTTT.

The CDR3 protein is CSVEELASEITGELFF. In DNA, the CDR3 is TGCAGCGTTGAAGAACTAGCGTCGGAGATTACCGGGGAGCTGTTTTTT. This rearrangement joins TRBV29-1 to TRBJ2-2, with 7 nucleotides matching TRBD2. The CDR3 runs 16 residues. V lost 0 bases and J lost 5; bases outside the gene matches: 9. CDR1 is SQVTM and CDR2 is ANQGSEA in the germline V gene.

The rearrangement joins TRBV7-9 to TRBJ2-3; maybe TRBD2 (7 bases). CDR1 is SEHNR and CDR2 is FQNEAQ in the germline V gene (reference sequence). This CDR3 has 15 amino acids. V dropped 7 bases and J dropped 2 bases, with 16 bases sitting between them. The CDR3 is CASTVDGGLTDTQYF. The CDR3 nucleotides are TGTGCCAGCACGGTGGACGGGGGGCTCACAGATACGCAGTATTTT.

This chain connects TRBV5-1 to TRBJ1-4; D unresolved. Germline V CDR1 and CDR2: SGHRS, YFSETQ. Trimming cost V 3 bases and J 4 bases, with 16 bases left between them. The CDR3 is 16 residues long. The CDR3 coding sequence is TGCGCCAGCAGCTCCGGGTCGGCAGCTATTAATGAAAAACTGTTTTTT. Translation: CASSSGSAAINEKLFF.

As regards this clone: This likely comes from a read error, as the CDR3 has no conserved phenylalanine or tryptophan at its end. No DNA is shown, since the ends of the CDR3 on it are uncertain; the CDR3 is the one TCRdb lists. The V gene is TRBV21-1, the J gene TRBJ2-7; the D call TRBD2 from the table was never checked on the DNA. TRBV21-1 represents a pseudogene. With termini counted, the CDR3 has 9 amino acids. The CDR3 region is CASSTRTSL.

The chain employs TRBV27 and TRBJ2-7; possible D gene TRBD1, 6 bases. V lost 2 bases, J lost 6 bases, and 8 bases lay in between. Per germline, CDR1 MNHEY and CDR2 SMNVEV (reference sequence). This CDR3 region has 12 residues. Here the CDR3 DNA reads TGTGCCAGCAGTTTAACCAGGGGCGAGCAGTACTTC. Its protein is CASSLTRGEQYF.

This chain links TRBV7-2 with TRBJ2-5; TRBD2 aligns across 9 bases. Unmatched junction bases numbered 0, after V lost 1 base and J lost 3 bases. Germline loops: CDR1 SGHTA, CDR2 FQGNSA. The CDR3 spans 14 residues. CDR3 DNA: TGTGCCAGCAGCTTAGGACTAGCGGAAGAGACCCAGTACTTC. It codes for CASSLGLAEETQYF.

This chain links TRBV19 with TRBJ2-1, with TRBD2 identical over 8 bases. The ends lost 3 bases at V and 7 bases at J; junction bases unmatched: 17. The germline V gene has CDR1 LNHDA and CDR2 SQIVND (reference sequence). The CDR3 has 18 amino acids. CDR3 sequence reads: CASSMVPGGTREGNEQFF. For the CDR3, the DNA is TGTGCCAGTAGTATGGTCCCAGGAGGGACTAGAGAGGGGAATGAGCAGTTCTTC.

The chain couples TRBV19 to TRBJ1-5; 8 nucleotides agree with TRBD1. Germline trimming cut 2 bases from V and 6 bases from J; bases unmatched to any gene: 6. CDR1 and CDR2 (germline): LNHDA, SQIVND (reference sequence). The CDR3 consists of 15 residues. The CDR3 protein is CASSIWQGAGQPQHF. The CDR3 region has the DNA TGTGCCAGTAGTATATGGCAGGGGGCAGGTCAGCCCCAGCATTTT.

The rearrangement joins TRBV18 to TRBJ2-1; 7 bases line up with TRBD1. J gave up 4 bases and V 3 bases, and 6 bases lay outside the gene matches. The CDR3 length is 15 residues. Per germline, CDR1 KGHSH and CDR2 LQKENI. The CDR3 region is CASSPDREPYNEQFF. The CDR3 nucleotides are TGTGCCAGCTCACCTGACAGGGAGCCTTACAATGAGCAGTTCTTC.

The chain carries TRBV18 and TRBJ1-2; 9 bases are shared with TRBD1. Germline CDR1 and CDR2: KGHSH and LQKENI. The CDR3 contains 16 residues. J was trimmed by 3 bases and V by 0 bases; bases with no gene match: 5. CDR3 bases: TGTGCCAGCTCACCACCCGGGACAGGGACCGACTATGGCTACACCTTC. Protein sequence: CASSPPGTGTDYGYTF.

The chain employs TRBV28 and TRBJ2-3, with 10 bases matching TRBD2. V shed 1 base, J shed 0 bases, and the junction held 13 bases outside the gene matches. The germline V gene encodes CDR1 MDHEN and CDR2 SYDVKM. This CDR3 contains 20 residues. CDR3 protein: CASSLYSERTSGLSTDTQYF. Here the CDR3 DNA reads TGTGCCAGCAGTTTATATTCCGAGAGGACTAGCGGACTTAGCACAGATACGCAGTATTTT. The variable domain in full, completed from reference TRBV28 and TRBJ2-3, reads DVKVTQSSRYLVKRTGEKVFLECVQDMDHENMFWYRQDPGLGLRLIYFSYDVKMKEKGDIPEGYSVSREKKERFSLILESASTNQTSMYLCASSLYSERTSGLSTDTQYFGPGTRLTVL.

The rearrangement links TRBV5-1 to TRBJ2-3; D may be TRBD1 (5 bases). The V end was cut by 0 bases, the J end by 2 bases, with 13 bases between. Germline CDR1 SGHRS, CDR2 YFSETQ. The CDR3 is made up of 16 amino acids. CDR3 nucleotide sequence: TGCGCCAGCAGCTTGGTCAGTGGGGCGGACACAGATACGCAGTATTTT. This translates into CASSLVSGADTDTQYF.

The chain carries TRBV5-4 and TRBJ1-5; D is unclear. Germline V CDR1 and CDR2: SGHNT, YYREEE (reference sequence). This CDR3 region has 14 residues. V was clipped by 0 bases and J by 0 bases, with 4 bases between them. The CDR3 DNA is TGTGCCAGCAGCTTGGCTTATAGCAATCAGCCCCAGCATTTT. As protein: CASSLAYSNQPQHF.

The rearrangement links TRBV5-6 to TRBJ1-5; 7 bases line up with TRBD1. This CDR3 has 15 residues. The V gene end was trimmed by 0 bases and the J gene end by 0 bases; junction bases not matched to a gene: 0. Germline V gives CDR1 SGHDT, CDR2 YYEEEE. CDR3 residues: CASSLDRGSNQPQHF. CDR3 coding DNA: TGTGCCAGCAGCTTGGACAGGGGTAGCAATCAGCCCCAGCATTTT.

The J gene is TRBJ1-1, the V gene TRBV5-1; TRBD1 is a possible D gene (5 bases). V was trimmed by 4 bases and J by 0 bases, leaving 10 bases between them. Germline V CDR1 and CDR2: SGHRS, YFSETQ. This CDR3 has 14 residues. CDR3 nucleotide sequence: TGCGCCAGCAGCACCGACAGACTGAACACTGAAGCTTTCTTT. Amino acids: CASSTDRLNTEAFF.

This chain joins TRBV7-9 and TRBJ2-3, with D possibly matching TRBD1 (6 bases). Germline V gene lookup returns CDR1 SEHNR and CDR2 FQNEAQ (reference sequence). This CDR3 has 13 amino acids. Here the CDR3 reads CAEQGGSADTQYF. As DNA, the CDR3 is TGTGCGGAACAGGGTGGGAGTGCAGATACGCAGTATTTT.

V gene TRBV28 combines with J gene TRBJ2-1; D gene ambiguous. With 2 bases removed from V and 8 bases from J, the gap between germline ends came to 7 bases. This CDR3 region has 12 residues. The germline V gene encodes CDR1 MDHEN and CDR2 SYDVKM. The DNA of the CDR3 is TGTGCCAGCAGTTTAATTCGGGATGAGCAGTTCTTC. Translating it yields CASSLIRDEQFF.

The V gene is TRBV18, the J gene TRBJ1-6; 8 positions match TRBD1. J was trimmed by 6 bases and V by 3 bases; bases with no gene match: 4. Germline CDR1 reads KGHSH; CDR2 reads LQKENI. The CDR3 sequence is 15 residues long. The CDR3 DNA follows: TGTGCCAGCTCACCGGGCAGGGGGCTTAATTCACCCCTCCACTTT. Residues: CASSPGRGLNSPLHF.

V is TRBV19 and J is TRBJ2-7; TRBD1 agrees at 9 bases. From germline, CDR1 is LNHDA and CDR2 SQIVND (reference sequence). Trimming cost V 5 bases and J 4 bases; bases outside gene matches: 6. The CDR3 length is 14 residues. CDR3 residues: CASSVGQGWYEQYF. CDR3 nucleotides: TGTGCCAGTAGTGTTGGACAGGGGTGGTACGAGCAGTACTTC.

This chain connects TRBV2 to TRBJ1-2, with D unresolved. The V end was cut by 8 bases, the J end by 4 bases, with 14 bases between. Germline values: CDR1 SNHLY, CDR2 FYNNEI. This CDR3 is 13 amino acids long. Here the CDR3 DNA reads TGTGCCAGCCTACAGTATTCCAGCTATGGCTACACCTTC. It translates to CASLQYSSYGYTF.

This clone was counted only a few times. The chain is built from TRBV11-2 and TRBJ1-1, with D unresolved. This CDR3 has 11 amino acids. In germline, CDR1 is SGHAT, CDR2 FQNNGV. V shed 1 base and J shed 6 bases, with 3 bases lying between them. This CDR3 reads CASSLASEAFF. The DNA of the CDR3 is TGTGCCAGCAGCTTAGCGTCTGAAGCTTTCTTT.

CDR3 nucleotides: TGTGCCAGTAGTCCCCAACCGGGACAGGGGGTCTATGGCTACACCTTC. Amino acid sequence: CASSPQPGQGVYGYTF. V gene TRBV19 combines with J gene TRBJ1-2, with 11 bases that match TRBD1. Germline lookup yields CDR1 LNHDA and CDR2 SQIVND (reference sequence). V lost 5 bases and J lost 4; bases outside the gene matches: 9. The CDR3 spans 16 residues.

The CDR3 nucleotides read TGTGCCAGCTCACCGAACAGGGGGCACAATCAGCCCCAGCATTTT. This encodes CASSPNRGHNQPQHF. The chain links TRBV18 to TRBJ1-5; 9 bases are a match to TRBD1. Germline V gives CDR1 KGHSH, CDR2 LQKENI. Trimming removed 3 bases from V and 3 bases from J; junction bases left unmatched: 3. The CDR3 has 15 residues.